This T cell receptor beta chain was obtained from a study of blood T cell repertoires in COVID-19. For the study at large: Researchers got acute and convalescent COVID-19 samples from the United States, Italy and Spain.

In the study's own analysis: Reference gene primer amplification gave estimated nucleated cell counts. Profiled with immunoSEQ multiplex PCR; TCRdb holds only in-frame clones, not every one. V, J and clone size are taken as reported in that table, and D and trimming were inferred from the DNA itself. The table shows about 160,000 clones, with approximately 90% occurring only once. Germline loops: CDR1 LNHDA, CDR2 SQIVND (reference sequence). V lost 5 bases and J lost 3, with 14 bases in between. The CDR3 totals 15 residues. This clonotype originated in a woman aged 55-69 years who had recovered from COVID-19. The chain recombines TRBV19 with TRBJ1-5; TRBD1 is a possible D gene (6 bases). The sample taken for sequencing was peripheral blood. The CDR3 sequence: CASSLHTGINQPQHF. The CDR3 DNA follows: TGTGCCAGTAGTCTACACACAGGGATCAATCAGCCCCAGCATTTT.